This TCR beta chain was profiled in a study of blood T cell repertoires in COVID-19 (dated by TCRdb to the early 2020s). Broadly, across the study: Collaborator samples came from the United States, Italy and Spain and covered acute and convalescent phases of COVID-19. The prospective study material was composed of cDNA or gDNA derived from T cells, B-cell-depleted T cells, or PBMCs. Subjects who had been exposed to COVID-19, were actively infected with it, or had recovered from it provided the deeply sampled blood TCRbeta repertoires that made up the dataset. The repertoires were released in a freely available public database intended as a resource for research on the immune response to SARS-CoV-2. Samples came from the ongoing ImmuneRACE study (first 160 participants) plus 1,254 subjects from 6 global collaborators. A de-identified subject ID, COVID-19 status, age in years and sex were almost always included in the sample metadata. Where available, HLA class I and class II types were obtained from metadata supplied by the sample provider rather than from assay-based typing.

Enrolling through a virtual design, the prospective study's participants ranged in age from roughly 18 to 100 years and lived across some 23 United States geographic areas. Cohort assignment in the prospective study relied on participant-reported clinical history from a screening survey and a study questionnaire. Recovered participants in ImmuneRACE Cohort 3 were defined as having two consecutive negative NP/OP PCR tests, clearance from a healthcare professional, or resolution of symptoms. Mobile phlebotomists in the prospective study collected whole blood, serum and a nasopharyngeal or oropharyngeal swab from every participant. Over an approximately 2-month period, participants in the prospective study had the option of providing additional blood draws and questionnaires. Before DNA extraction, blood samples from the prospective study were shipped at room temperature or frozen. Points on this clone: Which antigen it targets is not known. No clone much larger than this one lies a single base away; base qualities are absent.

The immunoSEQ Assay, a bias-controlled multiplex PCR, was used to amplify TCRbeta CDR3 regions from genomic DNA. On the study's bioinformatics: Nucleated cell counts per sample were estimated from amplification of reference gene primers within the assay. Sequence reads were collapsed and filtered to measure the absolute abundance of every unique TCRbeta CDR3 rearrangement. Productive Simpson clonality was computed per sample as the square root of Simpson's diversity index over productive rearrangements. The immuneACCESS repertoire file appears here via TCRdb, limited to in-frame rearrangements. These files lack a portion of the clones; in checked studies, under half of the deficit traces to unresolved V genes, and the cause of the others is not known. V, J and clone size were drawn from that table, and D and trimming were deduced from the DNA. In all, the sample holds over 200,000 clones, and around nine tenths of those were seen once. 10% to 14% of the sample belongs to the ten largest clones.

V loses 1 base, J loses 1 base, and the germline ends lie 11 bases apart. For CDR1 and CDR2, the germline V gene lists MGHDK and SYGVNS. Taken from cysteine to phenylalanine, the CDR3 has 15 residues. This entry keeps only the CDR3 DNA: 45 bases, framed from base 1. The full study reports these points: The amount of clinical and demographic metadata varied by source and participant and was provided uncurated.

This receptor was identified in a man under 40 who had recovered from COVID-19. The chain was built from TRBV25-1 and TRBJ2-7; D gene: possibly TRBD2, on 5 matching bases. Material: PBMCs or T cells enriched from blood (not recorded which). CDR3 loop: CASSELEADSYEQYF. The nucleotides read TGTGCCAGCAGTGAATTGGAGGCGGATTCCTACGAGCAGTACTTC.